Below, one TCR beta chain is given with its context. What it recognizes is unknown. Those who donated were healthy bone marrow donors. The CDR3 extends over 16 amino acids. Losses at the gene ends were 3 bases for V and 4 bases for J; bases not matched to a gene: 6. Germline V gene lookup returns CDR1 MNHNS and CDR2 SASEGT. The source of the sample is a study of cytomegalovirus exposure and HLA in healthy donors. PCR used 60 Vbeta primers and 13 Jbeta primers. Data came from immunoSEQ multiplex PCR; TCRdb stores just in-frame clones and leaves some out. The table lists about 140,000 clones. Study-level findings and limits: Presence/absence analyses assumed roughly uniform sequencing depth across donors. The records held CMV serostatus as the only immune exposure information.

Material: PBMCs. The source is a woman under 30 in good health and CMV-seronegative. The V and J genes are TRBV6-1 and TRBJ2-7; 13 nucleotides align to TRBD2. The CDR3 region is CASSDLGLAGVYEQYV. CDR3 DNA sequence: TGTGCCAGCAGTGACTTAGGACTAGCGGGAGTTTACGAGCAGTACGTC.